Below, one T cell receptor beta chain is given with its context. Its antigen is unknown. This sample is part of a study of human T cells and chemical hapten exposure. Whole-study context: Upper-back patch tests with 0.01% DPC were read at 6 days.

The time point denotes: patch test 2, 6 weeks after DPC sensitization. Treatment specified: therapeutic diphenylcyclopropenone sensitization with weekly scalp DPC. V dropped 7 bases and J dropped 10 bases, with 25 bases sitting between them. The CDR3 is 15 residues long. Study-level points and caveats: With patch test score, the counts of PT1 expanded TCRs showed a positive correlation.

TCRdb reanalysed the RACE reads using MiXCR and keeps one entry per CDR3 protein. Of about 140,000 distinct CDR3 sequences listed, around 11% are singletons. The rearrangement links TRBV12-3 or TRBV12-4 to TRBJ1-2; D is perhaps TRBD1 (5 bases). This clonotype was sampled from a woman in her forties or fifties with alopecia areata. Some clones in this sample may be carry-over from other donors' samples. The material was whole blood, obtained in connection with sensitization to the hapten diphenylcyclopropenone (DPC). The CDR3 sequence is CASIITQGAWDDYTF. CDR3 nucleotide sequence: TGTGCCAGCATCATAACCCAGGGAGCCTGGGATGACTACACCTTC.